This T cell receptor beta chain was sequenced during a study of regulatory T cells in long-lasting Graves disease. The study's findings and limits: It was possible that the small sample size reduced accuracy. Persistent Graves' patients showed less TCR diversity than newly diagnosed ones.

The time point denotes: persistent/refractory GD, antithyroid drugs over 5 years with positive TRAb. From PBMCs, RNA was extracted and then used to make the TCR library. As to this clonotype: Its target is unknown.

The V end lost 7 bases, the J end lost 3 bases, and 6 bases lay between the germline ends. CDR3 size: 12 residues. Sequencing libraries for TCR beta were prepared with iRepertoire HTBI primers and Arm-PCR of CDR3 regions. TCRdb fed the multiplex PCR reads into MiXCR, producing one record per CDR3 protein. The sample comprises 450,000 or so distinct CDR3 sequences, around 20% of which are singletons, and over 7.5% rests with the top ten. Sequencing was performed on peripheral blood mononuclear cells (PBMCs), taken when the disease was refractory, from a patient treated with antithyroid drugs. This clonotype was obtained from a female donor with Graves disease. V usage is TRBV12-3 or TRBV12-4 and J usage is TRBJ2-2, with TRBD2 as a possible D gene (5 bases). The CDR3 DNA sequence: TGTGCCAGCAAGGAGGACACCGGGGAGCTGTTTTTT. Residues: CASKEDTGELFF.